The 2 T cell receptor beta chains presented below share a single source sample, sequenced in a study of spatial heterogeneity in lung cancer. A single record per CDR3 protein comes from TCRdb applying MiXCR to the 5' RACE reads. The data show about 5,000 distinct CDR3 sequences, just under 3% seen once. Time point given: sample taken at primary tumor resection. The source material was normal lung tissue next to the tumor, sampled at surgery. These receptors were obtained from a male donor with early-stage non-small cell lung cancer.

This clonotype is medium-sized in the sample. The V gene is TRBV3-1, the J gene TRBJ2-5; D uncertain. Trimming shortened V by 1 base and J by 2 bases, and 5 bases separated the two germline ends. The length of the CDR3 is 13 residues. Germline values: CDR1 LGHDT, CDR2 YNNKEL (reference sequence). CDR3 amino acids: CASSQAPQETQYF. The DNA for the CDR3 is TGTGCCAGCAGCCAAGCTCCTCAAGAGACCCAGTACTTC.

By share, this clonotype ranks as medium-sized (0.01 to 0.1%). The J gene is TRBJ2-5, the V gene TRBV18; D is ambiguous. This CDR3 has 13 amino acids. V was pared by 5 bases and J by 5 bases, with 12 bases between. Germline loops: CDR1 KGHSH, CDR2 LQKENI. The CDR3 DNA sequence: TGTGCCAGCTCATCCACCGCAATGGAGACCCAGTACTTC. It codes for CASSSTAMETQYF.